The 15 T cell receptor beta chains in this list originate from one sample, sequenced in a study of cytomegalovirus exposure and HLA in healthy donors. This table comes from immunoSEQ multiplex PCR, and its TCRdb copy is limited to in-frame clones, with some not included. In the table there are about 120,000 clones, approximately 90% of which are singletons. The source material was PBMCs. Receptor source: a man aged 18 to 30 in good health and CMV-seronegative.

J is TRBJ1-1 and V is TRBV6-1; 9 bases are shared with TRBD1. With V trimmed by 4 bases and J by 5 bases, 5 bases remained unmatched. The length of the CDR3 is 14 residues. Germline V gene sequence: CDR1 MNHNS, CDR2 SASEGT. CDR3 nucleotide sequence: TGTGCCAGCAGTGGAAACAGGGGGCTAACTGAAGCTTTCTTT. Translating gives CASSGNRGLTEAFF.

This clone was found once. V and J are TRBV11-1 and TRBJ1-5; D may be TRBD1 (6 bases). There are 18 residues in the CDR3. Germline CDR1 and CDR2: SGHAT and FQDESV (reference sequence). With 5 bases removed from V and 0 bases from J, the gap between germline ends came to 20 bases. CDR3 nucleotide sequence: TGTGCCAGCAGCACAGGGACACCCCGGAGCTATAGCAATCAGCCCCAGCATTTT. Protein sequence: CASSTGTPRSYSNQPQHF.

The chain has TRBV12-5 and TRBJ2-5; D is undetermined. CDR3 length: 15 residues. Germline CDR1 reads LGHNT; CDR2 reads FRNRAP. Deletions cut 4 bases from V and 7 bases from J, with 19 bases between. CDR3 nucleotides: TGTGCTAGTGGTTCCCTTGATATGCCCCCTACGACCCAGTACTTC. Its protein product is CASGSLDMPPTTQYF. Drawing the rest from reference TRBV12-5 and TRBJ2-5, the complete variable domain is DARVTQTPRHKVTEMGQEVTMRCQPILGHNTVFWYRQTMMQGLELLAYFRNRAPLDDSGMPKDRFSAEMPDATLATLKIQPSEPRDSAVYFCASGSLDMPPTTQYFGPGTRLLVL.

The chain links TRBV27 to TRBJ1-1; D call uncertain. Germline V gives CDR1 MNHEY, CDR2 SMNVEV (reference sequence). V lost 5 bases and J lost 0, with 13 bases in between. The CDR3 loop spans 15 amino acids. The CDR3 protein is CASSLSTHMNTEAFF. The CDR3 coding sequence is TGTGCCAGCAGTCTTTCGACACATATGAACACTGAAGCTTTCTTT.

J is TRBJ2-1 and V is TRBV28; maybe TRBD1 (6 bases). The germline CDR1 and CDR2 sequences are MDHEN and SYDVKM. The CDR3 extends over 16 amino acids. The V and J ends lost 2 bases and 2 bases respectively, with 13 bases between them. CDR3 amino acids: CASSLKSGHPYNEQFF. The CDR3 DNA reads TGTGCCAGCAGTTTAAAATCGGGACACCCCTACAATGAGCAGTTCTTC.

CDR3 sequence (DNA): TGTGCCAGCAGTCGCGGACAGGGGGCTAGTTTCTTTTCCAATGAGCAGTTCTTC. Translating it yields CASSRGQGASFFSNEQFF. J is TRBJ2-1 and V is TRBV28, with 11 bases lining up with TRBD1. The V and J ends lost 5 bases and 6 bases, in that order; junction bases with no gene match: 15. CDR3 length: 18 amino acids. Germline-derived CDR1 and CDR2 are MDHEN and SYDVKM.

This sequence joins TRBV5-1 and TRBJ1-2; 8 nucleotides match TRBD1. J was trimmed by 6 bases and V by 2 bases; bases with no gene match: 6. CDR3 length: 14 residues. The V gene's germline CDR1 is SGHRS and CDR2 YFSETQ. The CDR3 loop reads CASSFFSGGNGYTF. The CDR3 nucleotides read TGCGCCAGCAGCTTCTTTTCAGGGGGCAATGGCTACACCTTC. Full variable domain (outside the CDR3, taken from reference TRBV5-1 and TRBJ1-2): KAGVTQTPRYLIKTRGQQVTLSCSPISGHRSVSWYQQTPGQGLQFLFEYFSETQRNKGNFPGRFSGRQFSNSRSEMNVSTLELGDSALYLCASSFFSGGNGYTFGSGTRLTVV.

V gene TRBV7-6 combines with J gene TRBJ2-1; D possibly corresponds to TRBD2 (6 bases). CDR1 is SGHVS and CDR2 is FNYEAQ in the germline V gene. The V gene lost 1 base and the J gene lost 4 bases, with 20 bases spanning the gap. This CDR3 spans 18 amino acids. The CDR3 loop reads CASSLDGAIADIYNEQFF. The CDR3 nucleotides read TGTGCCAGCAGCTTAGATGGAGCAATAGCGGACATATACAATGAGCAGTTCTTC. The variable domain in full, with the rest retrieved from reference TRBV7-6 and TRBJ2-1, is GAGVSQSPRYKVTKRGQDVALRCDPISGHVSLYWYRQALGQGPEFLTYFNYEAQQDKSGLPNDRFSAERPEGSISTLTIQRTEQRDSAMYRCASSLDGAIADIYNEQFFGPGTRLTVL.

CDR3 region: CAWSPGQSNQPQHF. CDR3 in DNA: TGTGCCTGGAGTCCGGGACAGTCGAATCAGCCCCAGCATTTT. The chain joins TRBV30 to TRBJ1-5; 7 nucleotides match TRBD1. The CDR3 spans 14 residues. The germline V gene encodes CDR1 GTSNPN and CDR2 SVGIG (reference sequence). V dropped 2 bases and J dropped 4; count of bases not matched to a gene: 5.

The V and J genes are TRBV6-5 and TRBJ1-2; the D gene is possibly TRBD1 (5 bases). The CDR3 contains 15 residues. Germline V CDR1 and CDR2: MNHEY, SVGAGI. V lost 0 bases and J lost 6, with 14 bases in between. The CDR3 sequence is CASSYSSGKGNGYTF. The DNA of the CDR3 is TGTGCCAGCAGTTACTCGTCAGGGAAGGGGAATGGCTACACCTTC.

This chain connects TRBV30 to TRBJ2-7; possible D gene TRBD1, 5 bases. Germline values: CDR1 GTSNPN, CDR2 SVGIG (reference sequence). V was clipped by 0 bases and J by 3 bases, with 9 bases between them. The CDR3 has 13 amino acids. The CDR3 nucleotides read TGTGCCTGGAGTGTCGGCAGGGTCTACGAGCAGTACTTC. Protein: CAWSVGRVYEQYF.

This chain connects TRBV7-8 to TRBJ2-1; possible D gene TRBD2, 6 bases. The V end was cut by 1 base, the J end by 6 bases, with 7 bases between. The length of the CDR3 is 13 residues. Germline V gene data show CDR1 as SGHVS and CDR2 as FQNEAQ. In DNA, the CDR3 is TGTGCCAGCAGCTTAGGGAGGGTCAATGAGCAGTTCTTC. Translating gives CASSLGRVNEQFF. Full variable domain (rest looked up from reference TRBV7-8 and TRBJ2-1): GAGVSQSPRYKVAKRGQDVALRCDPISGHVSLFWYQQALGQGPEFLTYFQNEAQLDKSGLPSDRFFAERPEGSVSTLKIQRTQQEDSAVYLCASSLGRVNEQFFGPGTRLTVL.

This clone showed up just once. The chain carries TRBV7-8 and TRBJ2-7; 7 nucleotides line up with TRBD1. The ends lost 4 bases at V and 4 bases at J; junction bases unmatched: 19. The CDR3 length is 18 residues. CDR1 and CDR2 from the germline V gene are SGHVS and FQNEAQ. CDR3 bases: TGTGCCAGCAGCTGGCTGGTGAGACCCGGGACAGTTTGGTACGAGCAGTACTTC. Translated, it gives CASSWLVRPGTVWYEQYF. The full variable domain, with the rest looked up from reference TRBV7-8 and TRBJ2-7, is GAGVSQSPRYKVAKRGQDVALRCDPISGHVSLFWYQQALGQGPEFLTYFQNEAQLDKSGLPSDRFFAERPEGSVSTLKIQRTQQEDSAVYLCASSWLVRPGTVWYEQYFGPGTRLTVT.

For the CDR3, the DNA is TGTGCCAGCAGCTTTAGCGGGGCGTACAATGAGCAGTTCTTC. This encodes CASSFSGAYNEQFF. The chain combines TRBV7-8 with TRBJ2-1; 8 nucleotides align to TRBD2. Germline CDR1 reads SGHVS; CDR2 reads FQNEAQ. This CDR3 contains 14 residues. V dropped 3 bases and J dropped 4; count of bases not matched to a gene: 2.

The chain uses TRBV2 and TRBJ1-1; 10 positions match TRBD1. V was pared by 7 bases and J by 5 bases, with 7 bases of the junction left unmatched. The CDR3 runs 14 residues. Germline CDR1 is SNHLY and CDR2 is FYNNEI. CDR3 nucleotide sequence: TGTGCCAGCAATCCCGGGACAGGGGATACTGAAGCTTTCTTT. Amino acid sequence: CASNPGTGDTEAFF. Supplemented by reference TRBV2 and TRBJ1-1, the full variable domain reads EPEVTQTPSHQVTQMGQEVILRCVPISNHLYFYWYRQILGQKVEFLVSFYNNEISEKSEIFDDQFSVERPDGSNFTLKIRSTKLEDSAMYFCASNPGTGDTEAFFGQGTRLTVV.